The 18 T cell receptor beta chains in this list originate from one sample, sequenced in a study of blood T cell repertoires in COVID-19 (dated by TCRdb to 2020 to 2022). Library construction relied on the immunoSEQ multiplex PCR assay. TCRdb carries this immuneACCESS record with in-frame sequences only. Its versions omit some clonotypes, under half of them owing to an unresolved V gene in the studies checked, with the rest unexplained. A total of about 210,000 clones appear in this sample, about four fifths of them only once. The top ten constitute about 2.7% of the sample. Sequencing was carried out using peripheral blood. All receptors come from a woman in her 40s with active or convalescent COVID-19.

V usage is TRBV30 and J usage is TRBJ1-2; D is possibly TRBD1 (5 bases). Trimming removed 0 bases from V and 8 bases from J, with 19 bases in between. This CDR3 region has 15 residues. Germline assignment: CDR1 GTSNPN and CDR2 SVGIG (reference sequence). CDR3 amino acids: CAWSVTWGRGLGYTF. The DNA of the CDR3 is TGTGCCTGGAGTGTAACTTGGGGGAGGGGTCTCGGCTACACCTTC.

The genes are TRBV7-9 and TRBJ1-1; 8 positions agree with TRBD1. Germline V lookup: CDR1 SEHNR, CDR2 FQNEAQ (reference sequence). The CDR3 covers 13 residues. J was trimmed by 3 bases and V by 7 bases; bases with no gene match: 4. CDR3 residues: CASNEQGDTEAFF. The CDR3 DNA reads as TGTGCCAGCAATGAACAGGGGGACACTGAAGCTTTCTTT.

This clone was seen just once. This chain uses TRBV6-1 with TRBJ2-4, with TRBD1 as a possible D gene (5 bases). The CDR3 loop spans 16 amino acids. The germline CDR1 and CDR2 sequences are MNHNS and SASEGT. Trimming shortened V by 4 bases and J by 0 bases, and 13 bases separated the two germline ends. The CDR3 sequence: CASSARQSIAKNIQYF. The CDR3 bases are TGTGCCAGCAGTGCCAGACAGAGTATAGCCAAAAACATTCAGTACTTC.

CDR3 sequence reads: CASLPGSNYGYTF. The DNA for the CDR3 is TGTGCCAGTCTCCCGGGATCGAACTATGGCTACACCTTC. V usage is TRBV19 and J usage is TRBJ1-2; D is unresolved. The ends were cut back, 8 bases at V and 2 bases at J, with 12 bases in the middle. This CDR3 has 13 residues. Germline CDR1 and CDR2: LNHDA and SQIVND (reference sequence).

Note on this clone: Other DNA sequences from this sample encode an identical CDR3 as well. This chain uses TRBV29-1 with TRBJ1-1; TRBD1 matches at 8 bases. The trim removed 4 bases at V and 5 bases at J, leaving 3 bases unmatched. Germline V CDR1 and CDR2: SQVTM, ANQGSEA. The CDR3 length is 12 residues. The CDR3 sequence is CSVGTGRTEAFF. CDR3 nucleotide sequence: TGCAGCGTTGGGACAGGGAGGACTGAAGCTTTCTTT. Using reference TRBV29-1 and TRBJ1-1 for the parts outside the CDR3, the full variable domain is SAVISQKPSRDICQRGTSLTIQCQVDSQVTMMFWYRQQPGQSLTLIATANQGSEATYESGFVIDKFPISRPNLTFSTLTVSNMSPEDSSIYLCSVGTGRTEAFFGQGTRLTVV.

CDR3 sequence reads: CAWRMGLGPEKLFF. The CDR3 nucleotides read TGTGCCTGGAGAATGGGACTTGGACCTGAAAAACTGTTTTTT. This chain links TRBV30 with TRBJ1-4; weak D call: TRBD1 (5 bases). Trimming removed 3 bases from V and 7 bases from J, with 15 bases in between. The V gene's germline CDR1 is GTSNPN and CDR2 SVGIG (reference sequence). This CDR3 region has 14 residues.

The chain links TRBV7-3 to TRBJ2-3, with D possibly being TRBD2 (5 bases). V gave up 5 bases and J gave up 2 bases, with 14 bases separating them. The CDR3 runs to 15 residues. Looked up from germline, CDR1 is SGHTA and CDR2 is FQGTGA. CDR3 amino acids: CASSASRTSTDTQYF. The CDR3 bases are TGTGCCAGCAGCGCTAGCCGCACATCCACAGATACGCAGTATTTT.

This clone is a singleton in its sample. The gene calls are TRBV30 and TRBJ2-7; D perhaps matches TRBD1 (5 bases). The length of the CDR3 is 13 residues. The V and J ends lost 4 bases and 4 bases respectively, with 14 bases between them. CDR1 and CDR2 (germline): GTSNPN, SVGIG (reference sequence). The CDR3 DNA follows: TGTGCCTGGACCCACGGACCAGGGTACGAGCAGTACTTC. It translates to CAWTHGPGYEQYF. The complete variable domain, with remaining parts taken from reference TRBV30 and TRBJ2-7, reads SQTIHQWPATLVQPVGSPLSLECTVEGTSNPNLYWYRQAAGRGLQLLFYSVGIGQISSEVPQNLSASRPQDRQFILSSKKLLLSDSGFYLCAWTHGPGYEQYFGPGTRLTVT.

The genes are TRBV6-1 and TRBJ1-3, with D possibly TRBD1 on 6 matching bases. CDR1 and CDR2 from the germline V gene are MNHNS and SASEGT. CDR3 size: 16 residues. V was clipped by 3 bases and J by 2 bases, with 14 bases between them. The CDR3 reads CASSDYGQPPGNTIYF. The CDR3 DNA follows: TGTGCCAGCAGTGATTACGGACAGCCTCCTGGAAACACCATATATTTT.

The V call is TRBV27, the J call TRBJ1-3; D not resolved. V shed 6 bases and J shed 3 bases, with 9 bases lying between them. Germline CDR1 MNHEY, CDR2 SMNVEV (reference sequence). The CDR3 length is 13 residues. The CDR3 loop reads CASSFNGGNTIYF. The CDR3 bases are TGTGCCAGCAGCTTCAACGGTGGAAACACCATATATTTT.

The rearrangement links TRBV4-2 to TRBJ2-7, with D perhaps TRBD1 (5 bases). Germline CDR1 reads LGHNA; CDR2 reads YNFKEQ. The CDR3 is made up of 11 amino acids. The ends were cut back, 4 bases at V and 6 bases at J, with 7 bases in the middle. The CDR3 nucleotides read TGTGCCAGCAGCCGTCAGGGCGAGCAGTACTTC. As protein: CASSRQGEQYF.

J is TRBJ2-1 and V is TRBV18; 7 bases match TRBD2. CDR1 is KGHSH, CDR2 LQKENI, per germline. The V gene end was trimmed by 5 bases and the J gene end by 7 bases; junction bases not matched to a gene: 20. This CDR3 comprises 18 residues. The CDR3 sequence is CASSYSRTPGGLRNEQFF. In DNA, the CDR3 is TGTGCCAGCTCATACTCCCGAACGCCGGGAGGTTTGCGAAATGAGCAGTTCTTC.

This sequence joins TRBV6-5 and TRBJ1-1, with D unresolved. V was cut by 3 bases and J by 7 bases, with 6 bases left in between. CDR1 and CDR2 (germline): MNHEY, SVGAGI. This CDR3 contains 11 residues. This CDR3 is CASSYSGEAFF. CDR3 coding DNA: TGTGCCAGCAGTTATAGTGGTGAAGCTTTCTTT.

The chain is built from TRBV4-1 and TRBJ1-5, with D perhaps matching TRBD1 (5 bases). CDR1 is MGHRA and CDR2 is YSYEKL in the germline V gene. V dropped 2 bases and J dropped 1 base, with 9 bases sitting between them. CDR3 length: 15 amino acids. In nucleotides, the CDR3 is TGCGCCAGCAGCCAACTTCAGGGCAGCAATCAGCCCCAGCATTTT. Protein: CASSQLQGSNQPQHF.

The sample holds one count of this clone. The chain employs TRBV10-2 and TRBJ1-3, with 9 bases that match TRBD1. This CDR3 is 19 amino acids long. Germline trimming cut 2 bases from V and 4 bases from J; bases unmatched to any gene: 15. Germline lookup yields CDR1 WSHSY and CDR2 SAAADI. In nucleotides, the CDR3 is TGCGCCAGCAGTGAGCTCGCCGGTGCACAGGGGGCTCCGGGAAACACCATATATTTT. Amino acids: CASSELAGAQGAPGNTIYF.

This chain joins TRBV11-2 and TRBJ1-1; D might be TRBD1 (6 bases). The CDR3 runs to 18 residues. The V end lost 4 bases, the J end lost 1 base, and 22 bases lay between the germline ends. Germline V gene data show CDR1 as SGHAT and CDR2 as FQNNGV. The CDR3 DNA reads as TGTGCCAGCAGCTCAAGAGGTCAGTTAGGGGGACCGAACACTGAAGCTTTCTTT. As protein: CASSSRGQLGGPNTEAFF.

This chain links TRBV10-3 with TRBJ1-5; no reliable D call. Trimming cost V 10 bases and J 2 bases, with 18 bases left between them. The length of the CDR3 is 15 residues. CDR1 ENHRY and CDR2 SYGVKD come from the germline V gene. The CDR3 bases are TGTGCCACCGGATCGGCGGGCTCAGGCAATCAGCCCCAGCATTTT. This codes for CATGSAGSGNQPQHF.

This clone was seen a few times. The J gene is TRBJ1-2, the V gene TRBV18; 8 bases are shared with TRBD1. Losses at the gene ends were 0 bases for V and 5 bases for J; bases not matched to a gene: 5. CDR1 KGHSH and CDR2 LQKENI come from the germline V gene. The CDR3 loop spans 15 amino acids. Here the CDR3 DNA reads TGTGCCAGCTCACCACCCGGAGACAGGGGATATGGCTACACCTTC. It codes for CASSPPGDRGYGYTF.